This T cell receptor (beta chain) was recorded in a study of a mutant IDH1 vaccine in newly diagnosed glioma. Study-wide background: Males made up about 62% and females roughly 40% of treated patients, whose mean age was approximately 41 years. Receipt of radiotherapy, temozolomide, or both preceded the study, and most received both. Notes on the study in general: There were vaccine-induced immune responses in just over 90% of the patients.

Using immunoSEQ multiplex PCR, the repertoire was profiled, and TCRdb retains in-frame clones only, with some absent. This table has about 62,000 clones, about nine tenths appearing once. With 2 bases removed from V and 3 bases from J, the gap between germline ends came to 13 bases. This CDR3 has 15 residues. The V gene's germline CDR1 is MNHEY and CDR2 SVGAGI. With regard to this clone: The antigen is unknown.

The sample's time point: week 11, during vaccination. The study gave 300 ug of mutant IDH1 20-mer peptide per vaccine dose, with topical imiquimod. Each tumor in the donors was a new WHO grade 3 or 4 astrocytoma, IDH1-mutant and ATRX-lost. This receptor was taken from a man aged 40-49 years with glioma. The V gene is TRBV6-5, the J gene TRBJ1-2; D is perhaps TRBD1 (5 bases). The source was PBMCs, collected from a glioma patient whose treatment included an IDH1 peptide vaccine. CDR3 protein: CASSYRGDPDYGYTF. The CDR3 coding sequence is TGTGCCAGCAGTTACCGGGGGGATCCGGACTATGGCTACACCTTC.